The 10 T cell receptor beta chains below all came from one sample that was sequenced in a study of blood T cell repertoires in COVID-19. Sequencing was performed with immunoSEQ multiplex PCR; in TCRdb, only in-frame clones are kept and a portion is missing. Altogether some 250,000 clones are present, more than 70% being singletons, with the ten largest covering approximately 6%. Material for sequencing was peripheral blood. These receptors came from a man at least 80 years old with acute or convalescent COVID-19.

The chain combines TRBV7-9 with TRBJ1-5, with D possibly TRBD1 on 5 matching bases. The CDR3 is made up of 14 amino acids. Germline values: CDR1 SEHNR, CDR2 FQNEAQ (reference sequence). Trimming took off 3 bases at V and 4 bases at J, with 10 bases between the two ends. The CDR3 loop reads CASSLGQGNQPQHF. Written as DNA, the CDR3 is TGTGCCAGCAGCTTGGGGCAGGGAAATCAGCCCCAGCATTTT. Based on the CDR3 plus reference TRBV7-9 and TRBJ1-5, the full variable domain is DTGVSQNPRHKITKRGQNVTFRCDPISEHNRLYWYRQTLGQGPEFLTYFQNEAQLEKSRLLSDRFSAERPKGSFSTLEIQRTEQGDSAMYLCASSLGQGNQPQHFGDGTRLSIL.

The chain has TRBV19 and TRBJ2-3; tentatively, D is TRBD1 (5 bases). The CDR3 is 16 residues long. Deletions cut 6 bases from V and 0 bases from J, with 16 bases between. The V gene's germline CDR1 is LNHDA and CDR2 SQIVND (reference sequence). In DNA form, the CDR3 reads TGTGCCAGTAGCTCGAAGGGGCCCCTTAGCACAGATACGCAGTATTTT. It encodes CASSSKGPLSTDTQYF.

CDR3 nucleotide sequence: TGTGCCAGCACTAGACAGGGTGGCCACGAGCAGTACTTC. Encoded protein: CASTRQGGHEQYF. The chain carries TRBV6-5 and TRBJ2-7, with 7 bases aligning to TRBD1. In germline, CDR1 is MNHEY, CDR2 SVGAGI. V shed 7 bases and J 5 bases; nucleotides not matched to a gene: 8. The CDR3 is made up of 13 amino acids.

CDR3 sequence reads: CASRNDRGYEQYF. The CDR3 nucleotides are TGTGCCAGCAGGAATGACAGGGGGTACGAGCAGTACTTC. The chain links TRBV6-5 to TRBJ2-7; 9 bases fit TRBD1. The J segment lost 4 bases and the V segment lost 6 bases, leaving 4 bases of the junction unmatched. The CDR3 consists of 13 residues. In germline, CDR1 is MNHEY, CDR2 SVGAGI.

This rearrangement joins TRBV28 to TRBJ1-5; the D is unclear. Looked up from germline, CDR1 is MDHEN and CDR2 is SYDVKM. Trimming cost V 3 bases and J 1 base, with 10 bases left between them. The CDR3 sequence is 15 residues long. CDR3 amino acids: CASSLGRGSNQPQHF. In DNA form, the CDR3 reads TGTGCCAGCAGTTTGGGCAGAGGGAGCAATCAGCCCCAGCATTTT.

V gene TRBV27 combines with J gene TRBJ2-2; the D gene is possibly TRBD2 (7 bases). The CDR3 runs 14 residues. V was trimmed by 9 bases and J by 4 bases, leaving 15 bases between them. Per the germline V gene, CDR1 is MNHEY and CDR2 is SMNVEV (reference sequence). For the CDR3, the DNA is TGTGCCAGGCGAGGGGGGGGGAGCACCGGGGAGCTGTTTTTT. Amino acids: CARRGGGSTGELFF.

J is TRBJ1-6 and V is TRBV2; 7 bases map to TRBD1. The J segment lost 3 bases and the V segment lost 6 bases, leaving 2 bases of the junction unmatched. Germline CDR1 and CDR2: SNHLY and FYNNEI. This CDR3 is built from 14 residues. CDR3 sequence reads: CASSRDSYNSPLHF. CDR3 coding DNA: TGTGCCAGCAGCCGGGACAGCTATAATTCACCCCTCCACTTT.

This clone was counted between two and nine times. Written as DNA, the CDR3 is TGTGCCAGCAGTTTACGGCGGGGTAACACCGGGGAGCTGTTTTTT. This gives the protein CASSLRRGNTGELFF. The chain couples TRBV28 to TRBJ2-2; tentatively, D is TRBD2 (6 bases). V was clipped by 2 bases and J by 2 bases, with 9 bases between them. CDR3 length: 15 amino acids. The germline gives CDR1 MDHEN, CDR2 SYDVKM. The complete variable domain, with remaining parts taken from reference TRBV28 and TRBJ2-2, reads DVKVTQSSRYLVKRTGEKVFLECVQDMDHENMFWYRQDPGLGLRLIYFSYDVKMKEKGDIPEGYSVSREKKERFSLILESASTNQTSMYLCASSLRRGNTGELFFGEGSRLTVL.

This clone has just one count. This sequence joins TRBV24-1 and TRBJ1-2, with 9 nucleotides matching TRBD1. Germline CDR1 KGHDR, CDR2 SFDVKD. V shed 2 bases, J shed 4 bases, and the junction held 4 bases outside the gene matches. CDR3 length equals 15 residues. CDR3 in amino acids: CATSDSGTGIYGYTF. The CDR3 nucleotides read TGTGCCACCAGTGATTCCGGGACAGGGATCTATGGCTACACCTTC.

The J gene is TRBJ2-5, the V gene TRBV4-2; TRBD2 agrees at 10 bases. The CDR3 consists of 16 residues. Germline V CDR1 and CDR2: LGHNA, YNFKEQ. The junction had 4 bases not matched to a gene; V was cut back by 1 base and J by 2 bases. The CDR3 DNA follows: TGTGCCAGCAGCCAAGTTCAAGCGGGAGGGCAAGAGACCCAGTACTTC. As protein: CASSQVQAGGQETQYF.